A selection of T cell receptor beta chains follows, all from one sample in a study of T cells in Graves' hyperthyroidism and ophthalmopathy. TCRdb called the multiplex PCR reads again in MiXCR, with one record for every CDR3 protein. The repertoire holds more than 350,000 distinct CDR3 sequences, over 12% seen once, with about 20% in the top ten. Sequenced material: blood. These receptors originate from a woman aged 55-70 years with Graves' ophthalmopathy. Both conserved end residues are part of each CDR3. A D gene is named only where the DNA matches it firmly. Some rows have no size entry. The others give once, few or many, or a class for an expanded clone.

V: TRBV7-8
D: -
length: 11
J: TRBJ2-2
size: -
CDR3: CASSLNGELFF
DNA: TGTGCCAGCAGCTTAAACGGGGAGCTGTTTTTT

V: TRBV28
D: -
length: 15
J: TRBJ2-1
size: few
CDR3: CASSLIGQHYNGQFF
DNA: TGTGCCAGCAGTTTAATCGGACAACATTACAATGGGCAGTTCTTC

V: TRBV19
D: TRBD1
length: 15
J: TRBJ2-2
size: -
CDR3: CASSLDRANTGELFF
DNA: TGTGCCAGTAGCCTCGACAGGGCGAACACCGGGGAGCTGTTTTTT

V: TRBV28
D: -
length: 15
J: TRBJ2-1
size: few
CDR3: CASSLDTGKENERFF
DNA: TGTGCCAGCAGTTTAGATACAGGGAAAGAAAATGAGCGGTTCTTC

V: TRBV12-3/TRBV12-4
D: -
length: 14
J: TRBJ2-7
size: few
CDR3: CASSGLGDSYEQYF
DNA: TGTGCCAGCAGTGGATTAGGGGACTCCTACGAGCAGTACTTC

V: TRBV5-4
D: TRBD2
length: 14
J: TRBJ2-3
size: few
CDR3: CASSPRLAPDTQYF
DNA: TGTGCCAGCAGCCCTAGACTAGCTCCCGATACGCAGTATTTT

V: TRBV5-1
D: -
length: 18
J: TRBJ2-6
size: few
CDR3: CASSTSGGGAPGANVLTF
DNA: TGCGCCAGCAGCACCAGTGGAGGGGGCGCGCCCGGGGCCAACGTCCTGACTTTC

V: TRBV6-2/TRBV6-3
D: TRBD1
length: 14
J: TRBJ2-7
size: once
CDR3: CASRTGGGPYEQYF
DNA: TGTGCCAGCAGAACAGGGGGTGGACCTTACGAGCAGTACTTC

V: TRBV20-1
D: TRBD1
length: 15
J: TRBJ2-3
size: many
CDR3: CSAVRTGRATDTQYF
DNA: TGCAGTGCAGTAAGGACAGGGAGAGCCACAGATACGCAGTATTTT

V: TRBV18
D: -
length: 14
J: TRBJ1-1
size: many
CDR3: CASSGSGEVTEAFF
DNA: TGTGCCAGCTCAGGTTCAGGGGAGGTCACTGAAGCTTTCTTT

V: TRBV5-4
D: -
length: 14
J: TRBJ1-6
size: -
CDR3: CASSARDTLSPLHF
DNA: TGTGCCAGCAGCGCCCGGGACACCCTTTCACCCCTCCACTTT

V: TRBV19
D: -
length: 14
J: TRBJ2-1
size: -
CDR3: CASSIGRGSNEQFF
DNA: TGTGCCAGTAGTATAGGCCGTGGGTCCAATGAGCAGTTCTTC

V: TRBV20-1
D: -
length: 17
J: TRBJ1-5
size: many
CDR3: CSARDRGDGGSNQPQHF
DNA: TGCAGTGCTAGAGATCGGGGGGATGGTGGGAGCAATCAGCCCCAGCATTTT

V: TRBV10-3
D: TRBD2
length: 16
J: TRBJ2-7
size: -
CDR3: CAISEPGTSESYEQYF
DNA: TGTGCCATCAGTGAGCCCGGGACTAGCGAGTCCTACGAGCAGTACTTC

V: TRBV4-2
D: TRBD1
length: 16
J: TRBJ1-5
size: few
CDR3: CASSQPGQGFGQPQHF
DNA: TGTGCCAGCAGCCAACCGGGACAGGGGTTTGGTCAGCCCCAGCATTTT

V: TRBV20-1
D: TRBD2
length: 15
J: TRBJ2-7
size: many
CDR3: CSARYTSGRAVEQYF
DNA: TGCAGTGCTAGGTATACTAGCGGGAGGGCCGTCGAGCAGTACTTC

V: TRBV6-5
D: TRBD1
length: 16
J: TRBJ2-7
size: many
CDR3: CASSYSVGTGLGEQYF
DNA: TGTGCCAGCAGTTACTCGGTCGGGACAGGGCTGGGTGAGCAGTACTTC

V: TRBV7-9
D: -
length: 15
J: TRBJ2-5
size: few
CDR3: CASSRLRLNQETQYF
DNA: TGTGCCAGCAGCCGCCTACGACTTAACCAAGAGACCCAGTACTTC

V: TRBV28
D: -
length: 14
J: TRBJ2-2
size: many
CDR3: CASSSYTVTGELFF
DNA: TGTGCCAGCAGTTCCTACACGGTGACCGGGGAGCTGTTTTTT